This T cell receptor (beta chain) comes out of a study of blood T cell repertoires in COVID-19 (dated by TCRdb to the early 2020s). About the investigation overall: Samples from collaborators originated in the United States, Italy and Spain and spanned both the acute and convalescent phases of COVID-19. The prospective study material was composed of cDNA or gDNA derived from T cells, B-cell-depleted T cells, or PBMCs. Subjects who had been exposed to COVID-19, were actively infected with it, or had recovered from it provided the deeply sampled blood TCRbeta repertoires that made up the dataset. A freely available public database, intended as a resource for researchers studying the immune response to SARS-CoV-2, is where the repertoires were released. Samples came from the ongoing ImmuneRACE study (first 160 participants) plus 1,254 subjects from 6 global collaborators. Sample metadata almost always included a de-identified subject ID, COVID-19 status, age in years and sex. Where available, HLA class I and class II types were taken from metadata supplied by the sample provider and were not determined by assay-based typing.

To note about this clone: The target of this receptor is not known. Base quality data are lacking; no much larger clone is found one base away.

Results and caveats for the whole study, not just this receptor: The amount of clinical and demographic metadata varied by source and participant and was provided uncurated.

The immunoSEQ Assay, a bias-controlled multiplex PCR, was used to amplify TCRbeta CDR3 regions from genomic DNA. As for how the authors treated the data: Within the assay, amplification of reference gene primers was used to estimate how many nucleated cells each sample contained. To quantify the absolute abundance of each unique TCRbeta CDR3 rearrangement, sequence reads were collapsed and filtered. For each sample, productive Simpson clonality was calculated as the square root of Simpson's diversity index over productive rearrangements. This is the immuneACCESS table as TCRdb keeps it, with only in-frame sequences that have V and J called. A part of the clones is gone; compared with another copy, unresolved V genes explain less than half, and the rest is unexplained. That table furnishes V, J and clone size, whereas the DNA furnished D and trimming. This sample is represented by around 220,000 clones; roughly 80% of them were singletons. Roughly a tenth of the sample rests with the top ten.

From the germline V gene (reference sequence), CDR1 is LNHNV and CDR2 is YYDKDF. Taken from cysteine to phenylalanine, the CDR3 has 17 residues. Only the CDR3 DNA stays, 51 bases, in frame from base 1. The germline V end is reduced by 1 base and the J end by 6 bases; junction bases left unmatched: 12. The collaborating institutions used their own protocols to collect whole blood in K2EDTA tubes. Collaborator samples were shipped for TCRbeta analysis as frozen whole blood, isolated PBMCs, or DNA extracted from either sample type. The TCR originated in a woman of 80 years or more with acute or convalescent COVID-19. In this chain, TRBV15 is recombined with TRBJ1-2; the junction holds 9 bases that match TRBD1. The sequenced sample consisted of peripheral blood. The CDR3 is CATSRAGQGTVLDGYTF. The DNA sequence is TGTGCCACCAGCAGAGCGGGACAGGGAACGGTTCTTGATGGCTACACCTTC.